This paragraph reports one T cell receptor (beta chain). Original handling: Amplifying reference gene primers gave estimates of nucleated cell counts. Using immunoSEQ multiplex PCR, the repertoire was profiled, and TCRdb retains in-frame clones only, with some absent. From that table come the V and J calls and clone size; the DNA was used to work out D and trimming. The sample holds around 100,000 clones; 80% to 85% are singletons and the top ten take 7% to 9.5%. This specimen comes from a study of blood T cell repertoires in COVID-19. The junction had 10 bases not matched to a gene; V was cut back by 6 bases and J by 2 bases. This CDR3 spans 17 amino acids.

V gene TRBV23-1 combines with J gene TRBJ2-3; the match to TRBD2 covers 11 bases. TRBV23-1 is treated as an ORF (open reading frame) with a function not yet certain. Sequences were obtained from peripheral blood. The origin of this receptor is a man aged 65-85 years with acute or convalescent COVID-19. DNA for the CDR3: TGCGCCAGCAGGGGCCAGACTAGCGGGGCTATCACAGATACGCAGTATTTT. Its translation is CASRGQTSGAITDTQYF.